These 14 T cell receptor beta chains were all obtained from the same sample, sequenced in a study of regulatory T cells in long-lasting Graves disease (dated by TCRdb to the early 2020s). Sample time point, as interpreted from the label and publication: newly diagnosed GD, antithyroid drugs for less than 3 months. For both TCR sequencing and RNA sequencing, RNA was extracted from PBMCs using TRIzol. Libraries were prepared through multiplex PCR. The run used an Illumina HiSeq 4000. TCR beta libraries were built with iRepertoire HTBI primers and Arm-PCR amplification of CDR3 regions. Starting from the raw public reads, TCRdb applied fastp trimming at Q25, assembled clones with MiXCR and retained in-frame beta chains. One record per CDR3 amino acid sequence lists the most common genes and DNA. For this sample there are around 460,000 distinct CDR3 sequences; 12% to 15% appear just once. Around a sixth of the sample lies in the top ten.

The same sample was also used in a study of T cells in Graves' hyperthyroidism and ophthalmopathy.

Sequences were derived from peripheral blood mononuclear cells (PBMCs), sampled at new diagnosis, from a patient treated with antithyroid drugs. These receptors were taken from a woman between 50 and 59 years old with Graves disease. Donor details come from another sample of the same person, matched by shared clones.

In its sample, this clonotype was seen many times. The chain uses TRBV28 and TRBJ2-7; D gene ambiguous. V was cut by 1 base and J by 2 bases, with 9 bases left in between. The germline V gene encodes CDR1 MDHEN and CDR2 SYDVKM. The CDR3 runs 14 residues. CDR3 sequence: CASSLLGQPYEQYF. The CDR3 coding sequence is TGTGCCAGCAGTTTATTAGGTCAACCCTACGAGCAGTACTTC.

Details on this clonotype: A much more abundant neighbour one base away suggests this may be a read error. In nucleotides, the CDR3 is TGTGCCTGGGGTCCTGGGGAGACCCAGTACTTC. It encodes CAWGPGETQYF. The chain is built from TRBV30 and TRBJ2-5; no firm D call. This CDR3 contains 11 residues. The V gene lost 5 bases and the J gene lost 5 bases, with 9 bases spanning the gap. The germline gives CDR1 GTSNPN, CDR2 SVGIG (reference sequence).

This clonotype was counted at least ten times. The genes are TRBV20-1 and TRBJ1-1; D is unresolved. Per germline, CDR1 DFQATT and CDR2 SNEGSKA (reference sequence). With 3 bases removed from V and 0 bases from J, the gap between germline ends came to 14 bases. The CDR3 loop spans 15 amino acids. CDR3 nucleotides: TGCAGTGCTAGGAAACAGACAAAGATGAACACTGAAGCTTTCTTT. Residues: CSARKQTKMNTEAFF.

This clonotype was seen at least ten times. The V call is TRBV5-1, the J call TRBJ2-4; TRBD1 is a possible D gene (5 bases). CDR3 size: 14 residues. V was trimmed by 5 bases and J by 0 bases, leaving 9 bases between them. Germline values: CDR1 SGHRS, CDR2 YFSETQ. The CDR3 DNA sequence: TGCGCCAGCAGGACAGACCTAGCCAAAAACATTCAGTACTTC. As protein: CASRTDLAKNIQYF. Supplemented by reference TRBV5-1 and TRBJ2-4, the full variable domain reads KAGVTQTPRYLIKTRGQQVTLSCSPISGHRSVSWYQQTPGQGLQFLFEYFSETQRNKGNFPGRFSGRQFSNSRSEMNVSTLELGDSALYLCASRTDLAKNIQYFGAGTRLSVL.

The V call is TRBV28, the J call TRBJ1-5, with D possibly TRBD1 on 6 matching bases. Germline loops: CDR1 MDHEN, CDR2 SYDVKM. The CDR3 runs to 19 residues. V was pared by 5 bases and J by 1 base, with 24 bases between. The CDR3 DNA is TGTGCCAGCAGTGGGATCCCTGGCAGGGGCGGAAAAAGCAATCAGCCCCAGCATTTT. Translation: CASSGIPGRGGKSNQPQHF.

This clonotype occurred many times. This chain uses TRBV27 with TRBJ2-5, with 10 bases that match TRBD2. The junction had 16 bases not matched to a gene; V was cut back by 7 bases and J by 5 bases. CDR3 size: 17 residues. From germline, CDR1 is MNHEY and CDR2 SMNVEV (reference sequence). CDR3 nucleotides: TGTGCCAGCACCACTTCAATAGCGGGAGGATCGGTGGAGACCCAGTACTTC. Encoded protein: CASTTSIAGGSVETQYF.

This clonotype has a single count. Since the CDR3 does not end with the conserved phenylalanine or tryptophan, this likely comes from a read error. V and J are TRBV5-1 and TRBJ2-7, with 12 bases fitting TRBD2. The CDR3 runs to 16 residues. With 2 bases clipped from V and 5 bases from J, the junction kept 8 bases outside the gene matches. The V gene's germline CDR1 is SGHRS and CDR2 YFSETQ. CDR3 sequence reads: CASSLKTSGSLNEQYL. CDR3 bases: TGCGCCAGCAGCTTAAAGACTAGCGGGAGTCTGAACGAGCAGTACCTC.

This clonotype showed up many times. The CDR3 region has the DNA TGCAGTGCAGTAGGACTAGCGGGTTACAATGAGCAGTTCTTC. Its protein product is CSAVGLAGYNEQFF. This chain uses TRBV20-1 with TRBJ2-1, with 11 bases fitting TRBD2. From germline, CDR1 is DFQATT and CDR2 SNEGSKA (reference sequence). V gave up 6 bases and J gave up 4 bases; unmatched junction bases: 5. The CDR3 consists of 14 residues.

The table lists this clonotype with many counts. The chain has TRBV6-2 or TRBV6-3 and TRBJ1-4; D is uncertain. The CDR3 covers 15 residues. CDR1 and CDR2 (germline): MNHEY, SVGEGT. V was pared by 6 bases and J by 0 bases, with 11 bases between. For the CDR3, the DNA is TGTGCCAGCAGACGGACCTTTTCAACTAATGAAAAACTGTTTTTT. It yields the protein CASRRTFSTNEKLFF.

A few counts support this clonotype. The gene calls are TRBV7-2 and TRBJ2-7; 12 bases match TRBD2. Germline lookup yields CDR1 SGHTA and CDR2 FQGNSA. V gave up 2 bases and J gave up 3 bases; unmatched junction bases: 17. CDR3 length equals 20 residues. DNA for the CDR3: TGTGCCAGCAGCTTACGTGCTCGACTAGCGGGAGATGCAAAGATCTACGAGCAGTACTTC. Encoded protein: CASSLRARLAGDAKIYEQYF.

This clonotype was seen many times. V is TRBV12-5 and J is TRBJ2-3; TRBD2 matches 10 bases. This CDR3 has 17 amino acids. The V and J ends lost 1 base and 4 bases, in that order; junction bases with no gene match: 8. Germline V gives CDR1 LGHNT, CDR2 FRNRAP. DNA of the CDR3: TGTGCTAGTGGTTTGGAACGTGGGCTAGCGGGAGCAGATACGCAGTATTTT. It is translated as CASGLERGLAGADTQYF.

CDR3 sequence (DNA): TGTGCCAGCAGTCCTACGACTAGCGGCACCTACGAGCAGTACTTC. Its protein is CASSPTTSGTYEQYF. The chain recombines TRBV28 with TRBJ2-7, with 9 nucleotides matching TRBD2. The CDR3 loop spans 15 amino acids. Germline CDR1 is MDHEN and CDR2 is SYDVKM. Germline trimming cut 5 bases from V and 2 bases from J; bases unmatched to any gene: 7.

This clonotype was recorded at least ten times. The CDR3 DNA reads TGCAGTGCTAACCCAGGGGATACGCAGTATTTT. The encoded protein is CSANPGDTQYF. The V call is TRBV20-1, the J call TRBJ2-3, with D possibly TRBD1 on 5 matching bases. Germline lookup yields CDR1 DFQATT and CDR2 SNEGSKA (reference sequence). The germline V and J ends were trimmed by 4 bases and 6 bases, with 8 bases remaining between them. The CDR3 runs 11 residues.

This rearrangement joins TRBV9 to TRBJ2-1, with a possible D match to TRBD1 (6 bases). V shed 3 bases and J shed 1 base, with 26 bases lying between them. This CDR3 has 20 residues. CDR1 is SGDLS, CDR2 YYNGEE, per germline. CDR3 DNA: TGTGCCAGCAGCGGCTCGCTGACCGGATCAGGGGCCAGGTCCTACAATGAGCAGTTCTTC. This codes for CASSGSLTGSGARSYNEQFF.